The 12 T cell receptor delta chains given below trace back to one sample, sequenced in a study of Vδ1+ human thymocytes (dated by TCRdb to the late 2010s). Here is what the overall study found, with its caveats: Thymic TRG and TRD repertoires appeared highly polyclonal with Gaussian CDR3 length distributions, unlike oligoclonal peripheral blood repertoires.

The sequencer was an Illumina MiSeq. RNA was isolated using the RNeasy mini kit, and reverse transcription was performed with Superscript III. Multiplex PCR was used to generate CDR3 amplicons, with pooled V-gene forward primers and a constant-region reverse primer carrying Illumina adaptor overhangs. After TCRdb called clones again from the public reads with CATT, rows with identical DNA were merged. Here the sample has about 54,000 delta-chain clones; approximately 15% occur a single time. 0.5% of the sample rests with the top ten. No cognate antigen is known for these TCRs. The specimen was Vdelta1+ gamma-delta thymocytes from the thymus. The cell subset or site label of this sample denotes: FACS-sorted CD3+ TCRalphabeta- TCRVdelta1+ TCRVdelta2- thymocytes. All receptors come from a boy under two years old who had congenital heart surgery.

The V call is TRDV1, the J call TRDJ1, with a possible D match to TRDD3 (5 bases). Per germline, CDR1 TSWWSYY and CDR2 QGS. Trimming pared 0 bases from V and 0 bases from J, leaving 26 bases between. There are 21 residues in the CDR3. The CDR3 here is CALGELGTGGYLDAYTDKLIF. In nucleotides, the CDR3 is TGTGCTCTTGGGGAACTAGGGACTGGTGGGTACTTAGACGCGTACACCGATAAACTCATCTTT.

The chain combines TRDV1 with TRDJ1, with 7 bases identical to TRDD3. Germline V gives CDR1 TSWWSYY, CDR2 QGS. The CDR3 consists of 19 residues. Trimming took 6 bases from V and 0 from J; bases not matched to a gene: 19. The CDR3: CALGKNKYRGIWYTDKLIF. CDR3 coding DNA: TGTGCTCTTGGCAAAAACAAGTACCGGGGGATCTGGTACACCGATAAACTCATCTTT.

The gene calls are TRDV1 and TRDJ1, with 13 bases that match TRDD3. The germline V gene encodes CDR1 TSWWSYY and CDR2 QGS. V lost 1 base to trimming and J lost 0 bases; unmatched junction nucleotides: 8. This CDR3 comprises 19 residues. The CDR3 sequence: CALGERSTGGYGYTDKLIF. CDR3 nucleotide sequence: TGTGCTCTTGGGGAACGGAGTACTGGGGGATACGGGTACACCGATAAACTCATCTTT.

There are a few counts of this clone. The chain carries TRDV1 and TRDJ1; 11 nucleotides match TRDD3. CDR3 length equals 15 residues. Per the germline V gene, CDR1 is TSWWSYY and CDR2 is QGS. The ends lost 9 bases at V and 1 base at J; junction bases unmatched: 7. The CDR3: CALPTGGYPTDKLIF. The DNA for the CDR3 is TGTGCTCTCCCTACTGGGGGATATCCCACCGATAAACTCATCTTT.

This clone turned up a few times. V is TRDV1 and J is TRDJ1; 10 bases line up with TRDD3. After removal of 1 base from V and 1 base from J, the junction contained 12 bases not matched to a gene. Germline CDR1 is TSWWSYY and CDR2 is QGS. The CDR3 contains 19 residues. CDR3 bases: TGTGCTCTTGGGGAACCGACCCGACTGGGGGATTCCCCCACCGATAAACTCATCTTT. Its translation is CALGEPTRLGDSPTDKLIF.

The chain is built from TRDV1 and TRDJ1; TRDD3 is a possible D gene (8 bases). Germline V lookup: CDR1 TSWWSYY, CDR2 QGS. Trimming left V 4 bases short and J 5 bases short, with 50 bases between. The CDR3 extends over 26 amino acids. This chain's CDR3 is CALGGPDFPTLRVLGIQPRSTDKLIF. The CDR3 bases are TGTGCTCTTGGGGGACCCGATTTTCCTACTCTACGAGTACTGGGGATACAGCCGAGGTCGACGGATAAACTCATCTTT.

This clone showed up just a few times. The V gene is TRDV1, the J gene TRDJ1; D perhaps matches TRDD2 (6 bases). This CDR3 is 18 amino acids long. Trimming stripped 0 bases from V and 0 bases from J, with 17 bases between. Looked up from germline, CDR1 is TSWWSYY and CDR2 is QGS. DNA for the CDR3: TGTGCTCTTGGGGAACTGGGCCTTCCCGCCGTGTACACCGATAAACTCATCTTT. Its protein product is CALGELGLPAVYTDKLIF.

This chain links TRDV1 with TRDJ1; tentative D call: TRDD2 (5 bases). Germline lookup yields CDR1 TSWWSYY and CDR2 QGS. Trimming removed 2 bases at V and 4 bases at J, with 26 bases between. The CDR3 consists of 19 residues. The CDR3 is CALGEWYLPTDLQRDKLIF. CDR3 in DNA: TGTGCTCTTGGGGAATGGTATCTCCCTACGGATCTACAGCGCGATAAACTCATCTTT.

The gene calls are TRDV2 and TRDJ2, with 11 bases matching TRDD3. The ends lost 5 bases at V and 9 bases at J; junction bases unmatched: 22. CDR1 is GEAIGNYY and CDR2 is EKD in the germline V gene. The CDR3 consists of 19 residues. DNA of the CDR3: TGTGCCTGTGGCCCTTTATCCCCTCCGCTACTGGGGGATATGCCACAACTCTTCTTT. Translating gives CACGPLSPPLLGDMPQLFF.

J is TRDJ1 and V is TRDV1; a weak D match, TRDD3 (6 bases). The V and J ends lost 9 bases and 0 bases respectively, with 14 bases between them. Germline V CDR1 and CDR2: TSWWSYY, QGS. The CDR3 is made up of 14 amino acids. CDR3 region: CALQGGTNTDKLIF. In nucleotides, the CDR3 is TGTGCTCTCCAGGGGGGGACCAACACCGATAAACTCATCTTT.

V and J are TRDV1 and TRDJ1, with 7 bases identical to TRDD3. Germline CDR1 TSWWSYY, CDR2 QGS. The CDR3 covers 15 residues. J gave up 6 bases and V 2 bases, and 9 bases lay outside the gene matches. DNA for the CDR3: TGTGCTCTTGGGGAAAGGGGGATTGCGTCTCATAAACTCATCTTT. Its protein is CALGERGIASHKLIF.

The V gene is TRDV1, the J gene TRDJ1; TRDD3 agrees at 7 bases. The germline gives CDR1 TSWWSYY, CDR2 QGS. V shed 0 bases, J shed 6 bases, and the junction held 25 bases outside the gene matches. The CDR3 runs to 21 residues. The CDR3 region is CALGELRKGFLRGILPHKLIF. The CDR3 DNA sequence: TGTGCTCTTGGGGAACTAAGGAAGGGATTCCTCAGAGGGATACTTCCCCATAAACTCATCTTT.